This passage covers 9 T cell receptor beta chains from one sample sequenced in a study of T-cell memory formation after mild COVID-19. TCRdb reprocessed the 5' RACE reads via MiXCR and lists one record per CDR3 protein. The sample includes 100,000 to 130,000 distinct CDR3 sequences, 15% to 20% of them seen just once. The material sequenced was PBMCs or a T cell subset sorted from them (not recorded which). All receptors derive from a man in his late teens or twenties who had mild COVID-19 (a few samples of this study predate the infection). Cell type and time point are not known.

The V gene is TRBV4-1, the J gene TRBJ2-1; 13 bases are shared with TRBD2. Germline trimming cut 3 bases from V and 4 bases from J; bases unmatched to any gene: 3. Germline loops: CDR1 MGHRA, CDR2 YSYEKL. The CDR3 sequence is 16 residues long. CDR3 amino acids: CASSHRLAGGYNEQFF. In nucleotides, the CDR3 is TGCGCCAGCAGCCACCGACTAGCGGGGGGTTACAATGAGCAGTTCTTC.

The chain couples TRBV24-1 to TRBJ2-1, with TRBD1 matching 9 bases. V was clipped by 4 bases and J by 11 bases; unmatched bases: 5. Per germline, CDR1 KGHDR and CDR2 SFDVKD. This CDR3 contains 13 residues. The CDR3 DNA follows: TGTGCCACCAGTGACAAGGACAGGGGACAGCAGTTCTTC. Translated, it gives CATSDKDRGQQFF.

This clonotype was picked up a small number of times. This chain connects TRBV5-1 to TRBJ2-5, with D possibly being TRBD1 (6 bases). Trimming stripped 3 bases from V and 2 bases from J, with 11 bases between. The CDR3 totals 14 residues. Germline values: CDR1 SGHRS, CDR2 YFSETQ. The CDR3 sequence is CASSSQGSQETQYF. The CDR3 nucleotides are TGCGCCAGCAGCTCACAGGGATCACAAGAGACCCAGTACTTC.

The chain is built from TRBV29-1 and TRBJ2-3, with TRBD1 matching 8 bases. Germline V CDR1 and CDR2: SQVTM, ANQGSEA. The V and J ends lost 7 bases and 1 base, in that order; junction bases with no gene match: 7. The CDR3 runs to 14 residues. This chain's CDR3 is CSAPRGQGTDTQYF. DNA for the CDR3: TGCAGCGCCCCCCGGGGACAGGGCACAGATACGCAGTATTTT.

Details on this clonotype: At one end, the junction sequence differs from germline, possibly due to a read error. This sequence joins TRBV7-2 and TRBJ2-7; TRBD2 agrees at 7 bases. This CDR3 has 13 amino acids. Germline CDR1 and CDR2: SGHTA and FQGNSA. CDR3 DNA: TGTGCCAGCAGCCTAGCGGCGGACTACGAGCAGTACTTC. It encodes CASSLAADYEQYF.

V and J are TRBV11-2 and TRBJ2-5, with D possibly being TRBD1 or TRBD2 (6 bases each). The germline gives CDR1 SGHAT, CDR2 FQNNGV. V lost 4 bases and J 2 bases, leaving 17 bases between the germline ends. The CDR3 has 16 residues. CDR3 residues: CASSSGGSSAQETQYF. CDR3 DNA: TGTGCCAGCAGCTCCGGGGGCTCTAGCGCACAAGAGACCCAGTACTTC.

V is TRBV4-3 and J is TRBJ1-6; D remains unclear. Trimming took off 0 bases at V and 10 bases at J, with 7 bases between the two ends. The length of the CDR3 is 13 residues. CDR1 is LGHNA and CDR2 is YSLEER in the germline V gene. The CDR3 protein is CASSQDAGSPLHF. The CDR3, as DNA: TGCGCCAGCAGCCAAGATGCGGGGTCACCCCTCCACTTT.

This clonotype was picked up a small number of times. The chain couples TRBV5-1 to TRBJ2-5; D not certain. CDR1 is SGHRS, CDR2 YFSETQ, per germline. V shed 4 bases and J shed 5 bases, with 12 bases lying between them. This CDR3 has 13 amino acids. CDR3 sequence (DNA): TGCGCCAGCAGCCCAGACCCACGTGAGACCCAGTACTTC. It specifies CASSPDPRETQYF.

This clonotype was observed a few times. This chain uses TRBV25-1 with TRBJ2-3; the D gene is possibly TRBD1 (5 bases). Between the trimmed V and J ends, which lost 0 bases and 2 bases, there was a span of 15 bases. Germline V gene lookup returns CDR1 MGHDK and CDR2 SYGVNS. CDR3 length: 17 amino acids. The CDR3 loop is CASSEYKGRASTDTQYF. The CDR3 DNA sequence: TGTGCCAGCAGTGAATATAAAGGCAGGGCATCCACAGATACGCAGTATTTT. Full variable domain (remainder filled in from reference TRBV25-1 and TRBJ2-3): EADIYQTPRYLVIGTGKKITLECSQTMGHDKMYWYQQDPGMELHLIHYSYGVNSTEKGDLSSESTVSRIRTEHFPLTLESARPSHTSQYLCASSEYKGRASTDTQYFGPGTRLTVL.